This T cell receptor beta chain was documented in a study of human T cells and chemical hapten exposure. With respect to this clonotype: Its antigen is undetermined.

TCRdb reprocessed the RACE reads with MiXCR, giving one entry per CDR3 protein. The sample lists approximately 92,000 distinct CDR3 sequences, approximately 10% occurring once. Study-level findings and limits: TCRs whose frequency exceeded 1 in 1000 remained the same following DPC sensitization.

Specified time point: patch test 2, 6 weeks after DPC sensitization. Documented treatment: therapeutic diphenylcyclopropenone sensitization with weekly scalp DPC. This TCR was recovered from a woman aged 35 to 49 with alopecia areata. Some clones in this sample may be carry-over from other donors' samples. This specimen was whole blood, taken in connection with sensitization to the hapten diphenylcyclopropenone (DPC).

This chain's CDR3 is CASSFAGVNEQFF. As DNA, the CDR3 is TGTGCCAGCAGCTTCGCGGGAGTAAATGAGCAGTTCTTC. V usage is TRBV11-3 and J usage is TRBJ2-1; 7 bases align to TRBD2. The CDR3 is made up of 13 amino acids. Trimming removed 3 bases from V and 7 bases from J; junction bases left unmatched: 3. From germline, CDR1 is SGHNT and CDR2 YENEEA.